This T cell receptor beta chain stems from a study of vaccination and CD4 T cells after COVID-19. Trimming took 6 bases from V and 3 from J; bases not matched to a gene: 4. This CDR3 spans 14 amino acids. Per the germline V gene, CDR1 is MDHEN and CDR2 is SYDVKM. Sequencing of cultured CD4+ T cell DNA used the Oncomine TCR Beta short-read assay. TCRdb processed the PCR reads anew with MiXCR; each CDR3 protein has one entry. Altogether roughly 16,000 distinct CDR3 sequences are present, 54% being singletons, with the ten largest covering more than 30%. As for treatment: roughly 10-day PBMC culture with coronavirus spike peptide pools or control peptides (ViraFEST assay). Positive PCR results dated from March to December 2020, before the US Alpha, Beta and Delta variants. This clonotype occurred a few times. The antigen is not known.

The chain is built from TRBV28 and TRBJ1-2; 10 bases align to TRBD1. This clonotype was obtained from a human donor with COVID-19. The sample here was cultured CD4+ T cells from blood, taken after SARS-CoV-2 vaccination. The CDR3 reads CASSSGTGDYGYTF. The CDR3 DNA reads TGTGCCAGCAGCTCCGGGACAGGGGACTATGGCTACACCTTC.